This is a list of T cell receptor beta chains from one sample in a study of shared clonotypes between healthy human individuals. Assay: immunoSEQ multiplex PCR; the TCRdb copy retains only in-frame clones and omits some. The data hold about 2.5 million clones, with roughly 90% observed a single time. Input material: naive CD4+ T cells from PBMCs. The source of these receptors is a man aged 18 to 30 in good health. Some clones in this sample may be carry-over from other donors' samples. CDR3s leave out the opening cysteine and the closing phenylalanine or tryptophan. Some rows have no size entry. The others give once, few or many, or a class for an expanded clone.

J gene	clone size	V gene	CDR3 length	CDR3 protein
TRBJ2-2	-	TRBV13	14	ASSPLWRGVTGELF
TRBJ2-7	-	TRBV6-6	12	ASSYPGAGNEQY
TRBJ1-2	-	TRBV4-1	12	ASSQESGFYGYT
TRBJ2-1	once	TRBV5-1	13	ASSPVTGANNEQF
TRBJ1-4	few	TRBV28	12	ASSLGATNEKLF
TRBJ1-1	-	TRBV7-8	12	ASAPRDRDTEAF
TRBJ2-3	-	TRBV7-2	13	ASSPGGGWTDTQY
TRBJ2-3	-	TRBV28	12	ASSYPGSTDTQY
TRBJ2-7	-	TRBV28	13	ASSLGQRPSGEQY
TRBJ2-7	once	TRBV27	13	ASSLSPASSYEQY
TRBJ2-3	-	TRBV9	14	ASSVGGQAITDTQY
TRBJ1-3	-	TRBV6-6	13	ASTDRQGKGNTIY
TRBJ1-5	-	TRBV28	14	ASIPGTVYSNQPQH
TRBJ1-1	-	TRBV5-1	13	ASSFRDRGNTEAF
TRBJ1-5	once	TRBV6-1	12	AGGIDRSNQPQH
TRBJ2-7	once	TRBV7-9	13	ASSLTLPGINEQY
TRBJ2-1	-	TRBV7-2	15	ASSLQAAISSYNEQF
TRBJ1-1	few	TRBV19	12	ASSMPGQFTEAF
TRBJ2-3	-	TRBV19	13	ASSSLRPSTDTQY
TRBJ2-7	-	TRBV7-2	12	ASSFLRGSYEQY
TRBJ2-1	-	TRBV4-1	15	ASSQKTGASSYNEQF
TRBJ2-2	-	TRBV30	13	AWRKMWTNTGELF
TRBJ2-4	-	TRBV5-1	13	ASSLVPGSKNIQY
TRBJ1-4	-	TRBV5-6	13	ASSSLGGQSEKLF
TRBJ2-1	once	TRBV6-5	10	ACSRGSHEQF
TRBJ1-3	-	TRBV28	12	ASSFTLSGNTIY
TRBJ2-7	-	TRBV4-1	12	ASSRTITGYEQY
TRBJ2-7	-	TRBV21-1	9	ASSTGHEQY
TRBJ1-6	-	TRBV5-1	13	ASSLQEGWNSPLH
TRBJ2-1	-	TRBV29-1	12	SGGGLVGHNEQF
TRBJ2-1	-	TRBV19	9	ASTSWAEQF
TRBJ2-7	-	TRBV6-5	13	ASSHRLAGVYEQY
TRBJ1-5	-	TRBV4-3	12	ASSQQGGYQPQH
TRBJ2-1	-	TRBV7-2	16	ASSPRTSSRSSYNEQF
TRBJ1-5	-	TRBV11-2	12	ASSLDYSNQPQH
TRBJ2-1	-	TRBV5-4	15	ASSLGVRAESGAEQF
TRBJ2-5	-	TRBV9	12	ASSIGTAGETQY
TRBJ1-1	-	TRBV28	12	ASSLGGEDTEAF
TRBJ1-2	-	TRBV18	15	ASSPTRGATGDYGYT
TRBJ2-4	-	TRBV7-2	16	ASSPPGLAGIFKNIQY
TRBJ1-1	-	TRBV7-2	12	ASSLVWQGALAF
TRBJ2-7	-	TRBV5-4	10	ASSSFGYEQY
TRBJ2-5	-	TRBV6-5	14	ASSSRTSDPGGTQY
TRBJ2-7	-	TRBV7-2	13	ASSQSLANGYEQY
TRBJ1-1	-	TRBV4-3	9	ASSQGQRAF
TRBJ2-5	-	TRBV28	14	ASSFRTAIEEETQY
TRBJ2-1	-	TRBV5-4	17	ASSPIATSGPKRFNEQF
TRBJ1-4	-	TRBV28	14	ASTATGAATNEKLF
TRBJ2-3	-	TRBV2	12	ASRGLAGMDTQY
TRBJ2-6	-	TRBV11-2	14	ASSTPGRSGANVLT
-	-	TRBV30	14	AWSVPVAGRIHEQY
TRBJ1-5	-	TRBV10-3	13	AINLPYRVHQPQH
TRBJ1-1	-	TRBV5-1	14	ASSPRTGTGVTEAF
TRBJ1-1	-	TRBV14	12	ASSQGVGDTEAF
TRBJ1-5	-	TRBV19	15	ASSTRDSLGRNQPQH
TRBJ2-7	-	TRBV4-2	16	ASSQVGLAGGPSYEQY
TRBJ1-5	-	TRBV4-1	15	ASSRTIQGAGNQPQH
TRBJ2-7	-	TRBV4-1	14	ASSPYTGSLSYEQY
TRBJ2-1	-	TRBV5-1	16	ASSRRDSGGYSYNEQF
TRBJ2-7	-	TRBV9	13	ASSVGGQGTYEQY